The 14 T cell receptor beta chains given below trace back to one sample, sequenced in a study of T cells in localized non-small cell lung cancer. The data were produced by immunoSEQ multiplex PCR, yet TCRdb's version contains in-frame clones alone and is incomplete. Altogether about 890 clones are present, 24% being singletons, with the ten largest covering approximately 23%. Sequencing was performed on lung tumor tissue, taken before any cancer treatment. The receptors originated from a woman aged 40 to 75 with stage I squamous cell lung carcinoma.

This clone is termed hyperexpanded. DNA for the CDR3: TGTGCCAGCAGCTCCCGGGACAGAATTAACACCGGGGAGCTGTTTTTT. It translates to CASSSRDRINTGELFF. The chain combines TRBV9 with TRBJ2-2; TRBD1 matches 7 bases. With 4 bases clipped from V and 2 bases from J, the junction kept 8 bases outside the gene matches. Germline V CDR1 and CDR2: SGDLS, YYNGEE. The CDR3 spans 16 residues.

J is TRBJ1-1 and V is TRBV11-3; D might be TRBD1 (5 bases). Germline loops: CDR1 SGHNT, CDR2 YENEEA. The CDR3 sequence is 14 residues long. Trimming left V 6 bases short and J 4 bases short, with 15 bases between. CDR3 amino acids: CASSYQGLGTEAFF. Here the CDR3 DNA reads TGTGCCAGCAGTTACCAGGGCTTGGGCACTGAAGCTTTCTTT.

There are a few counts of this clone. The rearrangement links TRBV12-2 to TRBJ2-1; the table's D call TRBD2 went unverified against the DNA. TRBV12-2 is reported as a pseudogene. The CDR3 has 14 residues. As DNA, the CDR3 is TGTGCCACCGACCCGGGACTAGCGGGAGACGAGCAGTTCTTC. This translates into CATDPGLAGDEQFF.

In this sample, this clone turned up a few times. The V call is TRBV6-8, the J call TRBJ2-1; 8 positions agree with TRBD2. Germline V gene data show CDR1 as MNHGY and CDR2 as SAAAGT. The CDR3 loop spans 15 amino acids. The V gene end was trimmed by 6 bases and the J gene end by 2 bases; junction bases not matched to a gene: 6. CDR3 residues: CASSRLAGPYNEQFF. CDR3 nucleotides: TGTGCCAGCAGCCGCCTAGCGGGCCCCTACAATGAGCAGTTCTTC.

This clone was seen only a few times. V and J are TRBV23-1 and TRBJ2-1; possibly TRBD1 for D (5 bases). TRBV23-1 is an open reading frame whose function is uncertain. The CDR3 loop spans 13 amino acids. V was clipped by 6 bases and J by 8 bases, with 14 bases between them. CDR3 residues: CASSTGFKDEQFF. Here the CDR3 DNA reads TGCGCCAGCAGCACAGGTTTTAAAGATGAGCAGTTCTTC.

V is TRBV28 and J is TRBJ1-6, with unresolved D. Germline assignment: CDR1 MDHEN and CDR2 SYDVKM. V was trimmed by 4 bases and J by 14 bases, leaving 12 bases between them. CDR3 size: 12 residues. The CDR3 DNA is TGTGCCAGCAGTTCCGGCCCCAGGACCCTCCACTTT. This codes for CASSSGPRTLHF. The full variable domain, with the rest looked up from reference TRBV28 and TRBJ1-6, is DVKVTQSSRYLVKRTGEKVFLECVQDMDHENMFWYRQDPGLGLRLIYFSYDVKMKEKGDIPEGYSVSREKKERFSLILESASTNQTSMYLCASSSGPRTLHFGNGTRLTVT.

This clone was counted only a few times. The chain joins TRBV6-8 to TRBJ2-2; 8 positions agree with TRBD2. Germline CDR1 reads MNHGY; CDR2 reads SAAAGT. V shed 2 bases and J 2 bases; nucleotides not matched to a gene: 10. CDR3 length: 18 residues. This CDR3 is CASSYLVSLAVNTGELFF. In DNA form, the CDR3 reads TGTGCCAGCAGTTACCTGGTTTCACTAGCGGTAAACACCGGGGAGCTGTTTTTT.

This clone was seen a few times. The genes are TRBV4-1 and TRBJ2-1; 8 positions match TRBD2. Germline V CDR1 and CDR2: MGHRA, YSYEKL. The CDR3 extends over 18 amino acids. V lost 1 base and J lost 1; bases outside the gene matches: 9. In nucleotides, the CDR3 is TGCGCCAGCAGCCAAGGGAGGAGCGGGAGTGTTTCCTACAATGAGCAGTTCTTC. Translation gives CASSQGRSGSVSYNEQFF.

This sequence joins TRBV10-2 and TRBJ1-1; no definite D call. The CDR3 loop spans 14 amino acids. Trimming pared 6 bases from V and 0 bases from J, leaving 11 bases between. Per the germline V gene, CDR1 is WSHSY and CDR2 is SAAADI. The DNA for the CDR3 is TGCGCCAGCAGAGTGTGGGCCTTGAACACTGAAGCTTTCTTT. Its translation is CASRVWALNTEAFF.

This clone was seen a handful of times. The J gene is TRBJ1-2, the V gene TRBV6-8, with 9 positions matching TRBD1. V lost 6 bases, J lost 1 base, and 9 bases stayed unmatched. The CDR3 totals 16 residues. CDR1 and CDR2 (germline): MNHGY, SAAAGT. CDR3 nucleotide sequence: TGTGCCAGCAGGGCGGACAGGGGTGTTAATAACTATGGCTACACCTTC. Amino acids: CASRADRGVNNYGYTF.

The chain carries TRBV6-8 and TRBJ1-6; 8 positions agree with TRBD1. Germline CDR1 is MNHGY and CDR2 is SAAAGT. This CDR3 has 14 amino acids. J lost 6 bases, V lost 5 bases, and 3 bases had no gene match. In DNA form, the CDR3 reads TGTGCCAGCAGTGGAGGGACAGGTAATTCACCCCTCCACTTT. Protein: CASSGGTGNSPLHF.

In this sample, this clone is medium-sized. The chain links TRBV11-3 to TRBJ2-5; possibly TRBD2 for D (6 bases). Germline V gene sequence: CDR1 SGHNT, CDR2 YENEEA. Trimming shortened V by 7 bases and J by 5 bases, and 20 bases separated the two germline ends. CDR3 length equals 15 residues. The CDR3 nucleotides are TGTGCCAGCATCTCTCAGGAGCTAGCGTTGGAGACCCAGTACTTC. It translates to CASISQELALETQYF.

The chain is built from TRBV10-2 and TRBJ2-1; 9 positions agree with TRBD2. CDR3 size: 13 residues. The germline gives CDR1 WSHSY, CDR2 SAAADI. The V gene end was trimmed by 4 bases and the J gene end by 6 bases; junction bases not matched to a gene: 1. CDR3 nucleotide sequence: TGCGCCAGCAGTGCTAGCGGGATCAATGAGCAGTTCTTC. Translation gives CASSASGINEQFF.

This clone was picked up a small number of times. The gene calls are TRBV19 and TRBJ1-1; TRBD1 matches at 8 bases. Germline-derived CDR1 and CDR2 are LNHDA and SQIVND (reference sequence). V gave up 7 bases and J gave up 6 bases; unmatched junction bases: 10. There are 14 residues in the CDR3. The CDR3 DNA is TGTGCCAGTACCCAGGGACAGGCTAGGGCTGAAGCTTTCTTT. It encodes CASTQGQARAEAFF.